The subject of this entry is one T cell receptor beta chain. The data were taken from a study of T cell changes during pregnancy in multiple sclerosis. Clones were read by immunoSEQ multiplex PCR, and TCRdb kept only the in-frame ones, dropping some. The sample gives 20,000 or so clones, 75% to 90% of which show up once; 4.5% to 6% is in the top ten. The material sequenced was CD8+ T cells from peripheral blood mononuclear cells, taken in the third trimester of pregnancy. The receptor was derived from a female donor in good health, enrolled as a control in a pregnancy study.

CDR3: CASEGTDSNYGYTF. CDR3 DNA sequence: TGTGCCAGCGAAGGGACAGACTCTAACTATGGCTACACCTTC. The rearrangement joins TRBV21-1 to TRBJ1-2; TRBD1 is the table's D call and was not checked against the DNA. TRBV21-1 is shown as a pseudogene. The CDR3 totals 14 residues.